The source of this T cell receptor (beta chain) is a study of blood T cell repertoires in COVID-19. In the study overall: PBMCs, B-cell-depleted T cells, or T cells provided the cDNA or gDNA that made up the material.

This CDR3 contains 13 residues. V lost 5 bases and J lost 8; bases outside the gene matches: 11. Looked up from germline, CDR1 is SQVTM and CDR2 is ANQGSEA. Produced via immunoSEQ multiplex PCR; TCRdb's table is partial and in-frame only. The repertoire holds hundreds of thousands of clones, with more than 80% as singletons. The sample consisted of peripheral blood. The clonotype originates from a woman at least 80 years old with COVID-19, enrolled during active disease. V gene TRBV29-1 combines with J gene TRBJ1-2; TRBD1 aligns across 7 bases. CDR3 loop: CSVSTGLEGGYTF. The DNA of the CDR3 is TGCAGCGTTTCGACAGGGTTGGAAGGCGGCTACACCTTC.